This TCR beta chain was identified during a study of a mutant IDH1 vaccine in newly diagnosed glioma. Regarding this clone: Its antigen is not known.

Germline V gene data show CDR1 as SQVTM and CDR2 as ANQGSEA. The CDR3 covers 12 residues. V was cut by 6 bases and J by 4 bases, with 12 bases left in between. Some clones are missing from TCRdb's copy, which holds only in-frame ones; the method was immunoSEQ multiplex PCR. The sample holds around 54,000 clones, 83% seen once. Stated time point: week 47, end of study. The content of each vaccine dose was 300 ug of mutant IDH1 20-mer peptide, and topical imiquimod accompanied it. The TCR comes from a woman aged 50 to 60 with glioma. The material sequenced was PBMCs, taken from a glioma patient whose treatment included an IDH1 peptide vaccine. The chain has TRBV29-1 and TRBJ1-2; D is perhaps TRBD1 (5 bases). The CDR3 here is CSVTRVPYGYTF. The CDR3 DNA reads TGCAGCGTGACCAGGGTTCCCTATGGCTACACCTTC.